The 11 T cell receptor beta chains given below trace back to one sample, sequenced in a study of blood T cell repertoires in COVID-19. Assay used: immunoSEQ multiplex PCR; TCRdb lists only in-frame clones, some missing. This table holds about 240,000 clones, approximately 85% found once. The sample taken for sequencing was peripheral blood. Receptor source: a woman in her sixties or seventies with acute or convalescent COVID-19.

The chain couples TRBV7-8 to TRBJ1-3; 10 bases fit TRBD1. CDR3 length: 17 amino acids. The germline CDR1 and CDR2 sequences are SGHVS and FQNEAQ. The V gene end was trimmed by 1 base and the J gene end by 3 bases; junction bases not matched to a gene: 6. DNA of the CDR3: TGTGCCAGCAGCTTAGGACAGGGGGCGCCGAGTGGAAACACCATATATTTT. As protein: CASSLGQGAPSGNTIYF.

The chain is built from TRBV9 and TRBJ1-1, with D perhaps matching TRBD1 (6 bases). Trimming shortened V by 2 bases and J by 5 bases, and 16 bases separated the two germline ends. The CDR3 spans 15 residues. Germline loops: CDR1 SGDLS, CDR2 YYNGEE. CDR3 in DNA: TGTGCCAGCAGCGTTGCCCCAGGGGAGTGGACTGAAGCTTTCTTT. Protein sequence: CASSVAPGEWTEAFF. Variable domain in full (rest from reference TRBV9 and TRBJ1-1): DSGVTQTPKHLITATGQRVTLRCSPRSGDLSVYWYQQSLDQGLQFLIQYYNGEERAKGNILERFSAQQFPDLHSELNLSSLELGDSALYFCASSVAPGEWTEAFFGQGTRLTVV.

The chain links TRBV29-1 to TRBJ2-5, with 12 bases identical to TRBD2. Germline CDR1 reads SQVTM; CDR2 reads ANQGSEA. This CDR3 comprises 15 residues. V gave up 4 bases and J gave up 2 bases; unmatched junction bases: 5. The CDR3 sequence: CSVVSLAGGQETQYF. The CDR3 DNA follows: TGCAGCGTTGTATCCCTAGCGGGGGGGCAAGAGACCCAGTACTTC. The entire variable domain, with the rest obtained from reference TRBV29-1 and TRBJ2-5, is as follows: SAVISQKPSRDICQRGTSLTIQCQVDSQVTMMFWYRQQPGQSLTLIATANQGSEATYESGFVIDKFPISRPNLTFSTLTVSNMSPEDSSIYLCSVVSLAGGQETQYFGPGTRLLVL.

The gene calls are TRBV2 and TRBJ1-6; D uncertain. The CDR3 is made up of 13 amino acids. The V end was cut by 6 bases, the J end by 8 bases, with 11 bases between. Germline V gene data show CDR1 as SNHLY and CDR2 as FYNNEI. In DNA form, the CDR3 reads TGTGCCAGCAGCTCGTCGGGAGATTCACCCCTCCACTTT. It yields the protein CASSSSGDSPLHF.

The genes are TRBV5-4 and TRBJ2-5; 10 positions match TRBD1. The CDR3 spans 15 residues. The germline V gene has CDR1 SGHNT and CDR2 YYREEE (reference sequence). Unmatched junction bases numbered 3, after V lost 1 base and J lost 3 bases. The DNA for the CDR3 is TGTGCCAGCAGCTTGTTGACAGGGGGCGAAGAGACCCAGTACTTC. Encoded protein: CASSLLTGGEETQYF. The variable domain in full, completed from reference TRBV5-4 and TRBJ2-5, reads ETGVTQSPTHLIKTRGQQVTLRCSSQSGHNTVSWYQQALGQGPQFIFQYYREEENGRGNFPPRFSGLQFPNYSSELNVNALELDDSALYLCASSLLTGGEETQYFGPGTRLLVL.

The CDR3 DNA is TGTGCCAGCAGCTTGGCCGGGACAGCGTCCTACGAGCAGTACTTC. Amino acid sequence: CASSLAGTASYEQYF. This chain uses TRBV5-5 with TRBJ2-7; 7 bases fit TRBD1. V gave up 0 bases and J gave up 1 base; unmatched junction bases: 4. The CDR3 has 15 residues. Germline V gene lookup returns CDR1 SGHKS and CDR2 YYEKEE (reference sequence).

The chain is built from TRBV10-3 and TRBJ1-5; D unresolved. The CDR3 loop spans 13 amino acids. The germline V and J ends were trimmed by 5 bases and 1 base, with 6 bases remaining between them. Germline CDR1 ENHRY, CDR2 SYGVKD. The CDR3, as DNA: TGTGCCATCAGTTACACGAGCAATCAGCCCCAGCATTTT. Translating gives CAISYTSNQPQHF.

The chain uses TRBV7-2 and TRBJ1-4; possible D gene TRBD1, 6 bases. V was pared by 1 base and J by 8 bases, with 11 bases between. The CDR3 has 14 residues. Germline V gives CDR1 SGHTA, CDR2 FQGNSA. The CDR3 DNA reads TGTGCCAGCAGCTTAGTGACAGGTAGCGAAAAACTGTTTTTT. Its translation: CASSLVTGSEKLFF.

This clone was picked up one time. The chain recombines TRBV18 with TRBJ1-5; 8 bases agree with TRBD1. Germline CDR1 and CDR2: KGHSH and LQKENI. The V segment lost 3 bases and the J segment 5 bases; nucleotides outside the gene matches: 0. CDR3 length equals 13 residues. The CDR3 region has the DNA TGTGCCAGCTCACCGGGACAGGATCAGCCCCAGCATTTT. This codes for CASSPGQDQPQHF.

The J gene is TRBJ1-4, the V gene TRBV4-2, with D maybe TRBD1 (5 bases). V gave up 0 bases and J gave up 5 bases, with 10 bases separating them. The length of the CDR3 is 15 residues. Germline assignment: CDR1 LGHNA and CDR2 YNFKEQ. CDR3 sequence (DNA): TGTGCCAGCAGCCAAGACTCAGGGTCCAATGAAAAACTGTTTTTT. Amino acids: CASSQDSGSNEKLFF.

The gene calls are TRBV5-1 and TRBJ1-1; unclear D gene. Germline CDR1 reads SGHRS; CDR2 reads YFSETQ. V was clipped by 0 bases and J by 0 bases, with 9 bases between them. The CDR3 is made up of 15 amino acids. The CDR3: CASSLVAGMNTEAFF. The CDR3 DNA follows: TGCGCCAGCAGCTTGGTTGCAGGTATGAACACTGAAGCTTTCTTT.